The clone carrying this T cell receptor beta chain was counted only a few times. In the study's own analysis: Amplification of reference gene primers was used by the study to estimate nucleated cell counts. The protocol was immunoSEQ multiplex PCR, while the TCRdb copy is restricted to in-frame clones and leaves out a portion. The V and J calls and the clone size are those of that table, but D and trimming were determined from the DNA. The sample carries 250,000 to 350,000 clones, roughly 90% recorded once. This entry comes from a study of blood T cell repertoires in COVID-19. The sequenced sample was peripheral blood. This receptor was obtained from a woman in her thirties with COVID-19, enrolled during active disease.

This CDR3 is CASSLDGTSGELFF. In DNA form, the CDR3 reads TGCGCCAGCAGCTTGGACGGGACTTCCGGGGAGCTGTTTTTT. The genes are TRBV5-1 and TRBJ2-2, with a tentative D call TRBD2 (6 bases). Germline V gene sequence: CDR1 SGHRS, CDR2 YFSETQ. The V and J ends lost 0 bases and 6 bases respectively, with 9 bases between them. This CDR3 has 14 amino acids.